This TCR beta chain was recovered during a study of blood T cell repertoires in COVID-19. Study as a whole: Sources were T cells, B-cell-depleted T cells, or PBMCs; the material itself was cDNA or gDNA.

The germline V gene encodes CDR1 LNHDA and CDR2 SQIVND (reference sequence). J lost 5 bases, V lost 5 bases, and 8 bases had no gene match. This CDR3 comprises 15 residues. Original methodology: Estimated nucleated cell counts came from reference gene primer amplification. Profiling relied on immunoSEQ multiplex PCR, and the TCRdb table lists in-frame clones only, not all of them. The DNA gave D and trimming, while V, J and clone size come from that table. The sample holds about 160,000 clones, under 95% seen once. The rearrangement links TRBV19 to TRBJ1-4; 7 nucleotides line up with TRBD1. What was sequenced was peripheral blood. The clonotype originates from a young man with acute or convalescent COVID-19. CDR3 protein: CASSFTGERNEKLFF. CDR3 sequence (DNA): TGTGCCAGTAGTTTTACAGGGGAACGGAATGAAAAACTGTTTTTT. Variable domain in full (rest from reference TRBV19 and TRBJ1-4): DGGITQSPKYLFRKEGQNVTLSCEQNLNHDAMYWYRQDPGQGLRLIYYSQIVNDFQKGDIAEGYSVSREKKESFPLTVTSAQKNPTAFYLCASSFTGERNEKLFFGSGTQLSVL.